Below are 26 T cell receptor beta chains sequenced from a single sample in a study of spatial heterogeneity in lung cancer. Via MiXCR, TCRdb re-called the 5' RACE reads, giving one row per CDR3 protein. The data show approximately 90,000 distinct CDR3 sequences, with around 10% seen just once and 6.9% held by the top ten. Time point: sample taken at primary tumor resection. Tumor, nontumor lung or frozen PBMC supplied whole RNA, sequenced without sorting. The sample consisted of PBMCs, taken at surgery. The origin of the receptors is a male donor with early-stage non-small cell lung cancer.

This clonotype appeared many times. The chain is built from TRBV5-1 and TRBJ2-1; 7 nucleotides line up with TRBD1. This CDR3 contains 15 residues. After removal of 0 bases from V and 2 bases from J, the junction contained 2 bases not matched to a gene. Germline V CDR1 and CDR2: SGHRS, YFSETQ. The chain's CDR3 is CASSLVTGPYNEQFF. DNA of the CDR3: TGCGCCAGCAGCTTGGTGACAGGGCCCTACAATGAGCAGTTCTTC.

This clonotype occurred a few times. The chain combines TRBV6-4 with TRBJ2-7; TRBD1 or TRBD2 may be the D gene (5 bases each). Trimming stripped 4 bases from V and 3 bases from J, with 22 bases between. Germline loops: CDR1 MRHNA, CDR2 SNTAGT. CDR3 length: 17 amino acids. The CDR3 region is CASSAGAGKVCNYEQYF. CDR3 coding DNA: TGTGCCAGCAGTGCCGGGGCAGGAAAAGTGTGCAACTACGAGCAGTACTTC.

Only a few counts were recorded for this clonotype. V and J are TRBV21-1 and TRBJ2-7; no check of the table's D call, TRBD2, against the DNA was made. TRBV21-1 is listed as a pseudogene. There are 13 residues in the CDR3. The CDR3 nucleotides are TGTGCCAGCACCTTCTGGGAGGGAAGCGAGCAGTACTTC. It yields the protein CASTFWEGSEQYF.

A few counts support this clonotype. This rearrangement joins TRBV13 to TRBJ2-2; maybe TRBD1 (6 bases). The V gene's germline CDR1 is PRHDT and CDR2 FYEKMQ (reference sequence). V lost 5 bases, J lost 1 base, and 8 bases lay in between. The CDR3 covers 14 residues. The CDR3, as DNA: TGTGCCAGCAGCCAACAGGGGAACACCGGGGAGCTGTTTTTT. Translating it yields CASSQQGNTGELFF.

This clonotype was seen only a few times. This chain connects TRBV7-2 to TRBJ1-3; no firm D call. This CDR3 region has 13 residues. V dropped 5 bases and J dropped 2 bases, with 7 bases sitting between them. Germline V lookup: CDR1 SGHTA, CDR2 FQGNSA. The CDR3 region is CASSRAPGNTIYF. In DNA, the CDR3 is TGTGCCAGCAGCCGGGCGCCTGGAAACACCATATATTTT.

This clonotype was detected only a few times. This chain links TRBV28 with TRBJ2-7; tentative D call: TRBD1 (6 bases). The CDR3 is 17 residues long. The germline V and J ends were trimmed by 4 bases and 2 bases, with 21 bases remaining between them. CDR1 MDHEN and CDR2 SYDVKM come from the germline V gene. CDR3 DNA sequence: TGTGCCAGCAGTTGGGACGGCTCGGACAGTCCCGCCTACGAGCAGTACTTC. Protein sequence: CASSWDGSDSPAYEQYF.

V and J are TRBV5-6 and TRBJ1-1; possible D gene TRBD1, 6 bases. Trimming removed 3 bases at V and 0 bases at J, with 12 bases between. This CDR3 spans 15 amino acids. Germline V CDR1 and CDR2: SGHDT, YYEEEE. CDR3 loop: CASSWTGAMNTEAFF. The CDR3 DNA reads TGTGCCAGCAGCTGGACGGGGGCCATGAACACTGAAGCTTTCTTT.

This clonotype appeared many times. This chain joins TRBV29-1 and TRBJ2-3; the match to TRBD2 covers 7 bases. Germline V CDR1 and CDR2: SQVTM, ANQGSEA. This CDR3 spans 13 amino acids. After removal of 7 bases from V and 2 bases from J, the junction contained 6 bases not matched to a gene. The CDR3 region is CSALARVTDTQYF. DNA of the CDR3: TGCAGCGCACTAGCGAGAGTCACAGATACGCAGTATTTT.

This clonotype came up a few times. The chain uses TRBV19 and TRBJ1-4, with 7 bases matching TRBD1. The trim removed 6 bases at V and 5 bases at J, leaving 6 bases unmatched. The CDR3 totals 14 residues. The germline V gene encodes CDR1 LNHDA and CDR2 SQIVND (reference sequence). CDR3 residues: CASRPDRRNEKLFF. As DNA, the CDR3 is TGTGCCAGTAGACCGGACAGGCGAAATGAAAAACTGTTTTTT.

The table lists this clonotype with many counts. The V gene is TRBV29-1, the J gene TRBJ2-5, with D unclear. This CDR3 is built from 12 residues. Germline values: CDR1 SQVTM, CDR2 ANQGSEA. V lost 6 bases and J lost 2, with 10 bases in between. The DNA of the CDR3 is TGCAGCGTCCGCCCTCCTCAAGAGACCCAGTACTTC. Its protein product is CSVRPPQETQYF.

In this sample, this clonotype turned up many times. This chain uses TRBV5-1 with TRBJ2-7; 8 bases fit TRBD2. Germline V CDR1 and CDR2: SGHRS, YFSETQ. The CDR3 has 16 amino acids. V lost 0 bases and J lost 3; bases outside the gene matches: 8. CDR3 coding DNA: TGCGCCAGCAGCTTGGAGGGGACTAGAGGGAACTACGAGCAGTACTTC. Its protein is CASSLEGTRGNYEQYF.

This clonotype was seen only a few times. The V call is TRBV29-1, the J call TRBJ2-5; possibly TRBD2 for D (6 bases). The CDR3 loop spans 12 amino acids. Looked up from germline, CDR1 is SQVTM and CDR2 is ANQGSEA. The V end lost 3 bases, the J end lost 5 bases, and 10 bases lay between the germline ends. Here the CDR3 reads CSVEEGLETQYF. DNA for the CDR3: TGCAGCGTTGAGGAGGGGCTTGAGACCCAGTACTTC.

V is TRBV7-8 and J is TRBJ2-3; weak D call: TRBD2 (6 bases). Trimming cost V 8 bases and J 3 bases, with 12 bases left between them. There are 13 residues in the CDR3. Germline assignment: CDR1 SGHVS and CDR2 FQNEAQ. The CDR3 is CASRRARTDTQYF. Here the CDR3 DNA reads TGTGCCAGCCGGAGGGCCCGGACAGATACGCAGTATTTT.

This clonotype was found a few times. The J gene is TRBJ2-4, the V gene TRBV27, with 16 bases that match TRBD2. The CDR3 is made up of 17 amino acids. Losses at the gene ends were 5 bases for V and 7 bases for J; bases not matched to a gene: 8. The germline gives CDR1 MNHEY, CDR2 SMNVEV (reference sequence). The CDR3 nucleotides read TGTGCCAGCAGTCCCGGGACTAGCGGGGGGGCAGCGAACATTCAGTACTTC. This encodes CASSPGTSGGAANIQYF.

This clonotype was seen more than once but under ten times. The chain's CDR3 is CASSSSRLAGTDTQYF. As DNA, the CDR3 is TGTGCCAGCAGCTCCTCCAGGCTAGCGGGCACAGATACGCAGTATTTT. The gene calls are TRBV7-8 and TRBJ2-3; TRBD2 matches at 7 bases. V shed 4 bases, J shed 1 base, and the junction held 8 bases outside the gene matches. Germline CDR1 SGHVS, CDR2 FQNEAQ. CDR3 size: 16 residues.

This clonotype came up many times. The V call is TRBV7-2, the J call TRBJ2-1, with 7 nucleotides matching TRBD2. The CDR3 loop spans 15 amino acids. Germline lookup yields CDR1 SGHTA and CDR2 FQGNSA. Trimming removed 3 bases from V and 1 base from J; junction bases left unmatched: 3. The CDR3 protein is CASSFGLGSYNEQFF. The CDR3 DNA is TGTGCCAGCAGCTTTGGACTAGGGTCCTACAATGAGCAGTTCTTC.

This clonotype has at least ten counts. The V and J genes are TRBV7-2 and TRBJ2-5; the match to TRBD2 covers 7 bases. CDR3 size: 14 residues. Germline trimming cut 2 bases from V and 4 bases from J; bases unmatched to any gene: 4. CDR1 SGHTA and CDR2 FQGNSA come from the germline V gene. CDR3 in DNA: TGTGCCAGCAGCTTACGGTGGGGGGGAGAGACCCAGTACTTC. It encodes CASSLRWGGETQYF.

Many counts were recorded for this clonotype. The chain joins TRBV7-9 to TRBJ2-3, with 9 nucleotides matching TRBD1. Germline V gene data show CDR1 as SEHNR and CDR2 as FQNEAQ (reference sequence). The CDR3 is made up of 17 amino acids. With V trimmed by 5 bases and J by 2 bases, 11 bases remained unmatched. CDR3 nucleotide sequence: TGTGCCAGCAGCACAACATACAGGGGGCCAAACACAGATACGCAGTATTTT. This gives the protein CASSTTYRGPNTDTQYF.

This clonotype turned up a few times. This sequence joins TRBV6-6 and TRBJ1-2; no firm D call. The germline V and J ends were trimmed by 4 bases and 0 bases, with 12 bases remaining between them. Germline lookup yields CDR1 MNHNY and CDR2 SVGAGI (reference sequence). This CDR3 is built from 15 residues. CDR3 sequence (DNA): TGTGCCAGCAGTTTCTTCGGAGGATCTAACTATGGCTACACCTTC. This gives the protein CASSFFGGSNYGYTF.

This clonotype showed up just a few times. This rearrangement joins TRBV29-1 to TRBJ2-7, with D perhaps TRBD1 or TRBD2 (5 bases each). The CDR3 runs 13 residues. Germline values: CDR1 SQVTM, CDR2 ANQGSEA. Trimming shortened V by 2 bases and J by 3 bases, and 11 bases separated the two germline ends. CDR3 region: CSVEPGGGYEQYF. In nucleotides, the CDR3 is TGCAGCGTTGAACCGGGTGGGGGCTACGAGCAGTACTTC.

The V and J genes are TRBV6-1 and TRBJ1-6; D is ambiguous. CDR1 and CDR2 (germline): MNHNS, SASEGT. The length of the CDR3 is 12 residues. V lost 3 bases, J lost 10 bases, and 7 bases lay in between. The CDR3 DNA reads TGTGCCAGCAGTGAGAATCGGTCACCCCTCCACTTT. It yields the protein CASSENRSPLHF.

This clonotype was observed a few times. The CDR3 loop reads CASSPESDRVDEQYF. In DNA, the CDR3 is TGCGCCAGCAGCCCCGAATCCGACAGGGTCGACGAGCAGTACTTC. The V and J genes are TRBV5-1 and TRBJ2-7; 7 positions match TRBD1. This CDR3 contains 15 residues. V dropped 4 bases and J dropped 5; count of bases not matched to a gene: 12. CDR1 SGHRS and CDR2 YFSETQ come from the germline V gene.

This clonotype was recorded a few times. The CDR3 nucleotides are TGTGCCAGCAGTTTATCTCGCGGGGGGCATTCCTACGAGCAGTACTTC. Translation: CASSLSRGGHSYEQYF. The rearrangement uses TRBV28 and TRBJ2-7, with 8 nucleotides matching TRBD2. The CDR3 extends over 16 amino acids. V dropped 1 base and J dropped 1; count of bases not matched to a gene: 6. In germline, CDR1 is MDHEN, CDR2 SYDVKM.

The V gene is TRBV7-3, the J gene TRBJ2-7; either TRBD1 or TRBD2 may supply D (5 bases each). This CDR3 has 13 amino acids. Germline V gene data show CDR1 as SGHTA and CDR2 as FQGTGA. Deletions cut 5 bases from V and 6 bases from J, with 14 bases between. CDR3 nucleotides: TGTGCCAGCAGCGCCGCTAGGGGAGCCGAGCAGTACTTC. It translates to CASSAARGAEQYF.

At least ten counts were recorded for this clonotype. Written as DNA, the CDR3 is TGTGCCAGCAGCTCCTACCTAGCGGGATCGAACACCGGGGAGCTGTTTTTT. Encoded protein: CASSSYLAGSNTGELFF. The chain couples TRBV7-6 to TRBJ2-2; 9 nucleotides agree with TRBD2. V was pared by 4 bases and J by 0 bases, with 6 bases of the junction left unmatched. This CDR3 contains 17 residues. Germline loops: CDR1 SGHVS, CDR2 FNYEAQ. The whole variable domain, filled in from reference TRBV7-6 and TRBJ2-2, reads GAGVSQSPRYKVTKRGQDVALRCDPISGHVSLYWYRQALGQGPEFLTYFNYEAQQDKSGLPNDRFSAERPEGSISTLTIQRTEQRDSAMYRCASSSYLAGSNTGELFFGEGSRLTVL.

This chain joins TRBV2 and TRBJ2-5; perhaps TRBD2 as D (5 bases). Germline V CDR1 and CDR2: SNHLY, FYNNEI. This CDR3 region has 13 residues. V was trimmed by 7 bases and J by 2 bases, leaving 11 bases between them. CDR3 protein: CASMLREQETQYF. In DNA, the CDR3 is TGTGCCAGCATGCTTCGGGAACAAGAGACCCAGTACTTC.